This T cell receptor (beta chain) came from a study of T-cell memory formation after mild COVID-19. As for the study in general: Across donors, TCR clusters were largely donor specific. General observations from the study: There were some responding clones in pre-infection memory, which suggested that cross-reactive memory had joined. Contracting CD8+ clones were enriched in EMRA, CD4+ mainly in CM and EM. Day 15 to 85 contractors were CD4/CD8 balanced; later expanders leaned CD4+.

As regards this clonotype: Its antigen is undetermined.

TCRdb fed the 5' RACE reads into MiXCR, producing one record per CDR3 protein. Of tens of thousands of distinct CDR3 sequences in the sample, approximately 16% were seen once. Germline values: CDR1 DFQATT, CDR2 SNEGSKA (reference sequence). The CDR3 totals 14 residues. The J segment lost 0 bases and the V segment lost 1 base, leaving 2 bases of the junction unmatched. The sample consisted of PBMCs or a T cell subset sorted from them (not recorded which). J is TRBJ2-5 and V is TRBV20-1; 7 nucleotides line up with TRBD2. This TCR derives from a man between 18 and 35 years old who had mild COVID-19 (a few samples of this study predate the infection). Cell type and time point are not known. The CDR3 loop reads CSARAGGNQETQYF. The CDR3, as DNA: TGCAGTGCTAGAGCGGGGGGTAACCAAGAGACCCAGTACTTC.